This record covers a single TCR beta chain. Its antigen is unknown. Base qualities are not recorded, but no much larger clone differs from it by a single base. The immunoSEQ Assay, a bias-controlled multiplex PCR, was used to amplify TCRbeta CDR3 regions from genomic DNA. On the authors' methods: Nucleated cell counts per sample were estimated from amplification of reference gene primers within the assay. To quantify the absolute abundance of each unique TCRbeta CDR3 rearrangement, sequence reads were collapsed and filtered. For each sample, productive Simpson clonality was calculated as the square root of Simpson's diversity index across productive rearrangements. In its TCRdb copy, this immuneACCESS table keeps in-frame sequences only and misses some clones. Where compared with another copy, unresolved V genes explain less than half of these, and the others have no known cause. That table supplies the V and J calls and clone size; D and trimming were determined from the DNA. The sample table contains approximately 200,000 clones; only one count was recorded for approximately 84% of them. The ten top clones hold approximately 1.8% of the sample.

The data are from a study of blood T cell repertoires in COVID-19 (dated by TCRdb to 2019 to 2021). Study-wide context: Samples covering the acute and convalescent phases of COVID-19 were provided by collaborators in the United States, Italy and Spain. The prospective study material was composed of cDNA or gDNA derived from T cells, B-cell-depleted T cells, or PBMCs. The dataset comprised deeply sampled blood TCRbeta repertoires from subjects exposed to, actively infected with, or recovered from COVID-19. A freely available public database, intended as a resource for researchers studying the immune response to SARS-CoV-2, is where the repertoires were released. The samples were drawn from two sources: the first 160 participants of the ongoing ImmuneRACE study, and about 1,300 subjects contributed by 6 global collaborators. The sample metadata nearly always contained a de-identified subject ID, COVID-19 status, age in years and sex. Where HLA class I and class II types were available, the types were taken from metadata supplied by the sample provider, not from assay-based typing. Overall results and qualifications from the work: How much clinical and demographic metadata was included differed by source and by participant, and the metadata was provided uncurated.

Enrolling through a virtual design, the prospective study's participants ranged in age from roughly 18 to 89 years and lived across 24 United States geographic areas. Cohort assignment in the prospective study relied on participant-reported clinical history from a screening survey and a study questionnaire. ImmuneRACE Cohort 3 recovered participants were defined by two consecutive negative NP/OP PCR tests, healthcare professional clearance, or symptom resolution. In the prospective study, whole blood, serum and a nasopharyngeal or oropharyngeal swab were collected from each participant by mobile phlebotomists. Participants in the prospective study had the option to provide additional blood draws and questionnaires over a roughly two-month period. Prospective study blood samples were shipped either frozen or at room temperature before DNA extraction. The germline V gene supplies CDR1 SGHTA and CDR2 FQGTGA. The CDR3, cysteine through phenylalanine, is 13 amino acids long. Left in the record is the CDR3 DNA by itself, 39 bases read in frame from the first base. The V end loses 1 base and the J end loses 5 bases, and a stretch of 6 bases separates them.

Input material: PBMCs or T cells enriched from blood (not recorded which). This chain joins TRBV7-3 to TRBJ1-5, with no D gene named confidently. The receptor was derived from a man in his fifties or sixties who had recovered from COVID-19. The bases read TGTGCCAGCAGCTTAAATAGAGATCAGCCCCAGCATTTT. It specifies CASSLNRDQPQHF.